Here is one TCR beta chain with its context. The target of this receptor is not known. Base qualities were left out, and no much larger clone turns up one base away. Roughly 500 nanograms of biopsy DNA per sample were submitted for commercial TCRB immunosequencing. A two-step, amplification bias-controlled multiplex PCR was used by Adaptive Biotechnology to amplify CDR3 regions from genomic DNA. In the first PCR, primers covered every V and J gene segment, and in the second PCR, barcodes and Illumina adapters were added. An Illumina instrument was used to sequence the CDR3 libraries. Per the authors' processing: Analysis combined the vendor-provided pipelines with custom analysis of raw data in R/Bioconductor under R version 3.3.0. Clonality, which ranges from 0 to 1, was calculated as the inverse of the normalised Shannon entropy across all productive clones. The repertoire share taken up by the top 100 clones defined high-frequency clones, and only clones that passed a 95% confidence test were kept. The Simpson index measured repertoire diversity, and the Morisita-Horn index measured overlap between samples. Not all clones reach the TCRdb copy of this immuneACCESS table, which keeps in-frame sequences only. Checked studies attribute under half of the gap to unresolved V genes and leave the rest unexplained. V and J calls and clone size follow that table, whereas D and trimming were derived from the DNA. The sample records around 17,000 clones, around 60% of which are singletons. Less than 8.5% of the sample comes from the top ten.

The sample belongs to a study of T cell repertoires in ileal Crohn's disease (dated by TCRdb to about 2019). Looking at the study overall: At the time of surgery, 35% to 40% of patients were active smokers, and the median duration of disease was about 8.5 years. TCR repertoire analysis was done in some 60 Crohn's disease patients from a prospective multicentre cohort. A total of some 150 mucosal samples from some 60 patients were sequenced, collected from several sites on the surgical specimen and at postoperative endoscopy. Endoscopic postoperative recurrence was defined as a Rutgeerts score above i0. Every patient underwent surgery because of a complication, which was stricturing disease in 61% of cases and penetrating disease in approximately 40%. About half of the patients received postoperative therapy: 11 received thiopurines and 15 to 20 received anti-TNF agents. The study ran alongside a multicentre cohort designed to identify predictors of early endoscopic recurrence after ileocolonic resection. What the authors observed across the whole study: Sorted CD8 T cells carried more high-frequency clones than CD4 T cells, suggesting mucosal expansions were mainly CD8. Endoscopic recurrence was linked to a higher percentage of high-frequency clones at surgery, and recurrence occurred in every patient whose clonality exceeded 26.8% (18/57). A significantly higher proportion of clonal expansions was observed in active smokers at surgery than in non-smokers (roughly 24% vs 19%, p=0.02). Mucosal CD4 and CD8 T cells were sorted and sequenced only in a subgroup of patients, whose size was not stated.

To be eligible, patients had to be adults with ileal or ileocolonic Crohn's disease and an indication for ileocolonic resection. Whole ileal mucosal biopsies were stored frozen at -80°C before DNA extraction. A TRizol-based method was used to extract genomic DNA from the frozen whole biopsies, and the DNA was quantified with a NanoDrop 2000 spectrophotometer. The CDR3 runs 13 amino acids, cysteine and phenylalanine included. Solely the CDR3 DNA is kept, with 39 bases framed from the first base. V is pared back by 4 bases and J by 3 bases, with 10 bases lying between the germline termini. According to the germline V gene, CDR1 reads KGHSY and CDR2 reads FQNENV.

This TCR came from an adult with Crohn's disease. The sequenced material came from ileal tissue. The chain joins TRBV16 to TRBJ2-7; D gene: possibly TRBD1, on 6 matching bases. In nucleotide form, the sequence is TGTGCCAGCAGCCCCACACAGGGCTACGAGCAGTACTTC. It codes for CASSPTQGYEQYF.